This T cell receptor beta chain was captured by sequencing in a study of OX40 agonist ivuxolimab in advanced cancers. This CDR3 region has 17 residues. Germline V gives CDR1 SGDLS, CDR2 YYNGEE. Trimming took off 3 bases at V and 0 bases at J, with 15 bases between the two ends. Repertoires were generated with immunoSEQ multiplex PCR, while TCRdb's copy carries only in-frame clones and drops some. The table shows approximately 45,000 clones, with over 90% occurring only once. The chain combines TRBV9 with TRBJ2-2; tentatively, D is TRBD2 (5 bases). This clonotype was sampled from an adult with an advanced solid tumor such as melanoma, head and neck, liver or kidney cancer. The source material was CD4+ or CD8+ T cells sorted from blood, sampled in a trial of the OX40 agonist ivuxolimab. The chain's CDR3 is CASSAAGWLANTGELFF. The CDR3 DNA is TGTGCCAGCAGCGCGGCGGGTTGGCTAGCGAACACCGGGGAGCTGTTTTTT.